This T cell receptor beta chain was retrieved from a study of beta chain features in type 1 diabetes. V was shortened by 4 bases and J by 6 bases, with 18 bases between the two germline ends. This CDR3 is built from 15 residues. Germline V CDR1 and CDR2: SEHNR, FQNEAQ (reference sequence). A word on this clone: Its antigen is as yet unknown.

Study results and limitations: It was possible that PCR favored shorter templates, equally so in patients and controls. Fewer junction insertions and more nucleotide deletions appeared in type 1 diabetes patients.

As every portion of the isolated RNA was reverse transcribed, the sequencing read expressed TCRB transcripts. Sequenced by immunoSEQ multiplex PCR; TCRdb stores in-frame clones only, minus some. The table includes 330,000 or so clones, roughly 21% detected once. The rearrangement joins TRBV7-9 to TRBJ1-2; a possible D gene is TRBD1 (6 bases). The sequenced material came from naive CD4+ T cells from blood. The receptor was derived from a woman younger than 30 in good health. The CDR3 DNA reads as TGTGCCAGCAGCTCCTTCCGGGGGGGCGGGAATGGCTACACCTTC. It yields the protein CASSSFRGGGNGYTF.